This note documents a single T cell receptor beta chain sequence. In germline, CDR1 is MNHEY, CDR2 SVGAGI. Trimming left V 6 bases short and J 2 bases short, with 12 bases between. The CDR3 sequence is 14 residues long. This sample stems from a study of cytomegalovirus exposure and HLA in healthy donors. About the research overall: Out of about 190 million T cells, an earlier analysis found over 90 million unique TCR beta sequences in total.

The PCR was carried out with 60 Vbeta primers and 13 Jbeta primers. Clones were read by immunoSEQ multiplex PCR, and TCRdb kept only the in-frame ones, dropping some. Among about 120,000 clones listed, 75% to 90% were seen once. V is TRBV6-5 and J is TRBJ2-3, with D possibly matching TRBD2 (6 bases). This TCR was recovered from a man younger than 45 in good health and CMV-seronegative. The sample taken for sequencing was PBMCs. CDR3 DNA: TGTGCCAGCAGGAAGGCGGGGATCACAGATACGCAGTATTTT. This translates into CASRKAGITDTQYF.